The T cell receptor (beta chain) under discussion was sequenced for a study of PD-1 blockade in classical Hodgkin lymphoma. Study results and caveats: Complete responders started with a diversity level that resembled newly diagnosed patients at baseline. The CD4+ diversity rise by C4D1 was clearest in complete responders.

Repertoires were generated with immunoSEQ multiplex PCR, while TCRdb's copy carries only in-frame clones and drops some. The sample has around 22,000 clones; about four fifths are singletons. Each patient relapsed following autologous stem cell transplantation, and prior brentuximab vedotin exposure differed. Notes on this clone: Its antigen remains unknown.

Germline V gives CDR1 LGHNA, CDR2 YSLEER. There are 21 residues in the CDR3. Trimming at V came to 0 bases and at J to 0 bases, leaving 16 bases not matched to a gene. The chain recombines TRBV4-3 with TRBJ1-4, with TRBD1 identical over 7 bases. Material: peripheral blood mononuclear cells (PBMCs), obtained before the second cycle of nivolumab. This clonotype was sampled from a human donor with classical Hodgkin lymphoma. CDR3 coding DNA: TGCGCCAGCAGCCAAGAGGGTCCCGCCAACAGGGGACATGCAACTAATGAAAAACTGTTTTTT. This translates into CASSQEGPANRGHATNEKLFF.